This TCR beta chain comes out of a study of blood T cell repertoires in COVID-19. Whole-study context: The study drew acute and convalescent COVID-19 samples from the United States, Italy and Spain. Sample material is recorded as cDNA or gDNA derived from T cells, B-cell-depleted T cells, or PBMCs.

Study processing details: The authors estimated nucleated cell counts from reference gene primer amplification. The data were produced by immunoSEQ multiplex PCR, yet TCRdb's version contains in-frame clones alone and is incomplete. That table supplies the V and J calls and clone size; D and trimming were determined from the DNA. The table lists 110,000 or so clones, approximately 84% of them singletons. CDR1 and CDR2 from the germline V gene are SGHRS and YFSETQ. CDR3 length equals 16 residues. V shed 0 bases and J shed 8 bases, with 20 bases lying between them. This receptor was obtained from a woman in her 50s with acute or convalescent COVID-19. Sequencing input: peripheral blood. This sequence joins TRBV5-1 and TRBJ1-2; weak D call: TRBD1 (6 bases). The CDR3 sequence: CASSLANLGQTDGYTF. The CDR3 bases are TGCGCCAGCAGCTTGGCTAATCTGGGACAAACGGACGGCTACACCTTC.